This T cell receptor (beta chain) was sequenced in a study of blood T cell repertoires in COVID-19 (dated by TCRdb to about 2020). With respect to the entire study: The collaborator samples originated in the United States, Italy and Spain and spanned the acute and convalescent phases of COVID-19. The material from the prospective study consisted of cDNA or gDNA derived from T cells, B-cell-depleted T cells, or PBMCs. Subjects who had been exposed to COVID-19, were actively infected with it, or had recovered from it provided the deeply sampled blood TCRbeta repertoires that made up the dataset. The repertoires were released in a freely available public database meant as a resource for research on the immune response to SARS-CoV-2. The samples were drawn from the first 160 participants of the ongoing ImmuneRACE study and from 1,254 subjects provided by 6 global collaborators. The sample metadata nearly always contained a de-identified subject ID, COVID-19 status, age in years and sex. HLA class I and class II types, where available, came from metadata supplied by the sample provider rather than from assay-based typing.

Its CDR3 holds 14 amino acids, cysteine through phenylalanine. Of the read, only the CDR3 DNA is kept; its 42 bases are in frame from base 1. V and J lose 4 bases and 5 bases, and a span of 15 bases separates them. The germline V gene (reference sequence) gives CDR1 as SGHNT and CDR2 as YYREEE. TCRbeta CDR3 regions were amplified from genomic DNA using the immunoSEQ Assay, a bias-controlled multiplex PCR. The source study handled its data this way. The number of nucleated cells in each sample was estimated by amplification of reference gene primers within the assay. To quantify the absolute abundance of each unique TCRbeta CDR3 rearrangement, sequence reads were collapsed and filtered. For each sample, productive Simpson clonality was calculated as the square root of Simpson's diversity index over productive rearrangements. Sourced from immuneACCESS, this table was stored by TCRdb with only in-frame sequences that have V and J called. A share of the clones is absent; for the studies checked, an unresolved V gene accounts for under half, and the remainder has no known explanation. The V and J calls and clone size were taken over from that table, and D and trimming were inferred from the DNA. This sample gives some 210,000 clones in total; around 90% of them show up just once. Of the sample, about 0.8% is held by the ten largest clones.

A note on this clone: No antigen is known for it. Base qualities are not provided; no much larger clone lies one nucleotide away.

One collaborating source in Seattle enrolled patients during active infection and followed them longitudinally through the course of disease. Whole blood was collected in K2EDTA tubes by collaborating institutions according to the institutions' own protocols. For TCRbeta analysis, collaborators shipped samples in one of three forms: frozen whole blood, isolated PBMCs, or DNA extracted from either of those sample types. Points the paper makes about the study in general: Clinical and demographic metadata were provided uncurated, with the amount varying by source and participant.

This TCR was sampled from a man aged 55 to 70 with COVID-19, enrolled during active disease. The sequencing input was peripheral blood. Recombination joined TRBV5-4 with TRBJ1-1; the D region possibly corresponds to TRBD1 (6 bases align). The nucleotide sequence is TGTGCCAGCAGCGTTCAGGGGAAACGGACTGAAGCTTTCTTT. It codes for CASSVQGKRTEAFF. The CDR3, completed at both ends by the reference TRBV5-4 and TRBJ1-1 genes, gives the full variable domain ETGVTQSPTHLIKTRGQQVTLRCSSQSGHNTVSWYQQALGQGPQFIFQYYREEENGRGNFPPRFSGLQFPNYSSELNVNALELDDSALYLCASSVQGKRTEAFFGQGTRLTVV.